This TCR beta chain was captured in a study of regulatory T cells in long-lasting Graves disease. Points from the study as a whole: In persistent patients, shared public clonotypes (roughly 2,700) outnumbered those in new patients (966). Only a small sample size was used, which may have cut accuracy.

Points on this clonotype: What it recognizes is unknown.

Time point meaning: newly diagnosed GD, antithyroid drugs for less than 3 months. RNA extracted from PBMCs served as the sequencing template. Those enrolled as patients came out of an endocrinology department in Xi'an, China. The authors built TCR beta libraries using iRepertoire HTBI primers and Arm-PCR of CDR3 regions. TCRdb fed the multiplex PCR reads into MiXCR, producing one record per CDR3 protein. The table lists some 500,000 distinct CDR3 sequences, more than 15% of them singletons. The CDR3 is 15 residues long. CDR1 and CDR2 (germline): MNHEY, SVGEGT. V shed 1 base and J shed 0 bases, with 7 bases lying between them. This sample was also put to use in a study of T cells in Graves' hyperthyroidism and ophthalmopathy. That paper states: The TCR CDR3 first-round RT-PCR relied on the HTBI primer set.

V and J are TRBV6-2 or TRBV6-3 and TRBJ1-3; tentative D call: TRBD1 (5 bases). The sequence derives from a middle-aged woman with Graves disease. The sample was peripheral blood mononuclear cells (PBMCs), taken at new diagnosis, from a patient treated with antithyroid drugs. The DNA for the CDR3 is TGTGCCAGCAGTTACTACCAGGGCTCTGGAAACACCATATATTTT. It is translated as CASSYYQGSGNTIYF.